These 21 T cell receptor beta chains share one sample of origin, sequenced in a study of T-cell memory formation after mild COVID-19. TCRdb fed the 5' RACE reads into MiXCR, producing one record per CDR3 protein. The sample has 180,000 or so distinct CDR3 sequences, 11% seen once. The source material was PBMCs or a T cell subset sorted from them (not recorded which). All receptors come from a man aged 18 to 30 who had mild COVID-19 (a few samples of this study predate the infection). Cell type and time point are not known.

In its sample, this clonotype was seen many times. The rearrangement uses TRBV7-2 and TRBJ2-7; 9 bases are shared with TRBD2. CDR1 SGHTA and CDR2 FQGNSA come from the germline V gene. Trimming removed 1 base from V and 4 bases from J; junction bases left unmatched: 8. The CDR3 has 16 amino acids. The CDR3 DNA is TGTGCCAGCAGCTTAGAGGGCGGGGGGGCTGGTTACGAGCAGTACTTC. As protein: CASSLEGGGAGYEQYF.

The V call is TRBV7-8, the J call TRBJ1-4; TRBD1 matches at 9 bases. Looked up from germline, CDR1 is SGHVS and CDR2 is FQNEAQ. The CDR3 length is 15 residues. After removal of 5 bases from V and 5 bases from J, the junction contained 6 bases not matched to a gene. CDR3 DNA: TGTGCCAGCAGCCAAGGCGGACAGGGGAATGAAAAACTGTTTTTT. Protein sequence: CASSQGGQGNEKLFF.

This clonotype was counted many times. The V and J genes are TRBV5-1 and TRBJ1-1, with D uncertain. This CDR3 is 13 amino acids long. Germline loops: CDR1 SGHRS, CDR2 YFSETQ. Trimming cost V 1 base and J 2 bases, with 6 bases left between them. CDR3 sequence (DNA): TGCGCCAGCAGCTTGATCCGAAACACTGAAGCTTTCTTT. Its translation is CASSLIRNTEAFF. The variable domain in full, completed from reference TRBV5-1 and TRBJ1-1, reads KAGVTQTPRYLIKTRGQQVTLSCSPISGHRSVSWYQQTPGQGLQFLFEYFSETQRNKGNFPGRFSGRQFSNSRSEMNVSTLELGDSALYLCASSLIRNTEAFFGQGTRLTVV.

The chain is built from TRBV5-1 and TRBJ2-1, with TRBD1 matching over 7 bases. CDR1 is SGHRS, CDR2 YFSETQ, per germline. The CDR3 has 13 residues. With 2 bases clipped from V and 6 bases from J, the junction kept 2 bases outside the gene matches. The CDR3 sequence is CASSFRTGNEQFF. The CDR3 DNA is TGCGCCAGCAGCTTCAGGACAGGCAATGAGCAGTTCTTC.

The table lists this clonotype with many counts. The V call is TRBV5-6, the J call TRBJ1-2; a weak D match, TRBD1 (5 bases). The CDR3 runs to 14 residues. Germline values: CDR1 SGHDT, CDR2 YYEEEE. The V end lost 0 bases, the J end lost 7 bases, and 13 bases lay between the germline ends. As DNA, the CDR3 is TGTGCCAGCAGCTTGGAGTCAATCCAGGGTGGCTACACCTTC. It encodes CASSLESIQGGYTF.

This clonotype was seen a handful of times. This chain uses TRBV29-1 with TRBJ1-4; D is unresolved. Germline CDR1 and CDR2: SQVTM and ANQGSEA. The V end was cut by 8 bases, the J end by 4 bases, with 8 bases between. This CDR3 spans 11 amino acids. The CDR3 loop is CSSTYNEKLFF. DNA for the CDR3: TGCAGCTCAACGTATAATGAAAAACTGTTTTTT.

The chain couples TRBV6-5 to TRBJ1-5; D ambiguous. The CDR3 runs to 16 residues. Germline CDR1 is MNHEY and CDR2 is SVGAGI. Trimming took 8 bases from V and 0 from J, leaving 17 bases between them. The chain's CDR3 is CASRLVSGHSNQPQHF. CDR3 bases: TGTGCCAGCCGTCTCGTCTCTGGGCATAGCAATCAGCCCCAGCATTTT.

V and J are TRBV3-1 and TRBJ2-5; D ambiguous. V dropped 2 bases and J dropped 5 bases, with 6 bases sitting between them. The CDR3 is made up of 12 amino acids. Germline CDR1 is LGHDT and CDR2 is YNNKEL (reference sequence). CDR3 in DNA: TGTGCCAGCAGCCAACACGGGGAGACCCAGTACTTC. Its protein is CASSQHGETQYF.

This clonotype was seen only a few times. The chain has TRBV21-1 and TRBJ2-7; whether TRBD1, the table's D call, matches the DNA was not checked. TRBV21-1 is a recognized pseudogene. The length of the CDR3 is 14 residues. Written as DNA, the CDR3 is TGTGCCAGCAGCACCTATCAGCGGACAGGCGAGCAGTACGTC. Its protein is CASSTYQRTGEQYV.

The chain couples TRBV5-1 to TRBJ2-5, with D perhaps TRBD2 (5 bases). The CDR3 spans 17 residues. V lost 2 bases, J lost 4 bases, and 21 bases lay in between. Looked up from germline, CDR1 is SGHRS and CDR2 is YFSETQ. CDR3 in amino acids: CASSFATKGSSGETQYF. For the CDR3, the DNA is TGCGCCAGCAGCTTTGCGACTAAAGGGAGTAGTGGAGAGACCCAGTACTTC.

This clonotype was detected many times. The rearrangement links TRBV7-9 to TRBJ1-1, with TRBD1 as a possible D gene (5 bases). Germline-derived CDR1 and CDR2 are SEHNR and FQNEAQ (reference sequence). Trimming shortened V by 4 bases and J by 5 bases, and 11 bases separated the two germline ends. This CDR3 comprises 13 residues. CDR3 sequence: CASSSDRGTEAFF. The CDR3 nucleotides are TGTGCCAGCAGCTCCGACCGGGGGACTGAAGCTTTCTTT.

The genes are TRBV29-1 and TRBJ1-2; D perhaps matches TRBD1 (6 bases). CDR1 and CDR2 from the germline V gene are SQVTM and ANQGSEA. V gave up 5 bases and J gave up 5 bases, with 9 bases separating them. The CDR3 covers 11 residues. The CDR3 nucleotides are TGCAGCGTTACAGGGACTTATGGCTACACCTTC. Amino acids: CSVTGTYGYTF.

The chain employs TRBV7-2 and TRBJ2-5; TRBD2 is a possible D gene (6 bases). CDR3 length: 14 amino acids. V was cut by 1 base and J by 4 bases, with 10 bases left in between. CDR1 and CDR2 (germline): SGHTA, FQGNSA. CDR3 DNA sequence: TGTGCCAGCAGCTTAGAACTAGCCCGAGAGACCCAGTACTTC. It codes for CASSLELARETQYF.

In its sample, this clonotype was seen a few times. The chain links TRBV7-2 to TRBJ1-6; D is unclear. The V end lost 7 bases, the J end lost 10 bases, and 14 bases lay between the germline ends. The V gene's germline CDR1 is SGHTA and CDR2 FQGNSA. CDR3 length equals 13 residues. Here the CDR3 DNA reads TGTGCCAGCACTCTCAACGTGGGGTCACCCCTCCACTTT. It codes for CASTLNVGSPLHF. The whole variable domain, filled in from reference TRBV7-2 and TRBJ1-6, reads GAGVSQSPSNKVTEKGKDVELRCDPISGHTALYWYRQSLGQGLEFLIYFQGNSAPDKSGLPSDRFSAERTGGSVSTLTIQRTQQEDSAVYLCASTLNVGSPLHFGNGTRLTVT.

Only a few counts were recorded for this clonotype. In DNA, the CDR3 is TGCGCCAGCAGCCAAGATATAAGAAAATCCTACAATGAGCAGTTCTTC. Encoded protein: CASSQDIRKSYNEQFF. The chain couples TRBV4-3 to TRBJ2-1; D not resolved. The CDR3 has 16 residues. Deletions cut 0 bases from V and 1 base from J, with 10 bases between. Germline loops: CDR1 LGHNA, CDR2 YSLEER.

Only a few counts were recorded for this clonotype. The chain links TRBV6-5 to TRBJ1-5; perhaps TRBD1 as D (5 bases). The CDR3 has 16 residues. V lost 3 bases and J 7 bases, leaving 19 bases between the germline ends. Germline values: CDR1 MNHEY, CDR2 SVGAGI. The CDR3 spells CASSYSGTGIWQPQHF. The DNA of the CDR3 is TGTGCCAGCAGTTATTCCGGGACTGGAATTTGGCAGCCCCAGCATTTT.

V is TRBV7-2 and J is TRBJ2-5; a weak D match, TRBD1 (5 bases). V was trimmed by 5 bases and J by 5 bases, leaving 12 bases between them. CDR1 and CDR2 from the germline V gene are SGHTA and FQGNSA. This CDR3 has 13 residues. Here the CDR3 DNA reads TGTGCCAGCAGCCCCGGACAATGGGAGACCCAGTACTTC. Translation gives CASSPGQWETQYF.

V gene TRBV7-2 combines with J gene TRBJ2-5; tentatively, D is TRBD1 (5 bases). Trimming took off 2 bases at V and 3 bases at J, with 10 bases between the two ends. Germline assignment: CDR1 SGHTA and CDR2 FQGNSA. The CDR3 has 14 residues. The CDR3 DNA sequence: TGTGCCAGCAGCTTATCAGGGATAGAAGAGACCCAGTACTTC. It translates to CASSLSGIEETQYF.

The chain couples TRBV12-3 or TRBV12-4 to TRBJ2-1, with D tentatively TRBD1 or TRBD2 (6 bases each). This CDR3 is built from 14 residues. With 1 base removed from V and 6 bases from J, the gap between germline ends came to 10 bases. This chain's CDR3 is CASSLGGASNEQFF. The DNA of the CDR3 is TGTGCCAGCAGTTTAGGGGGGGCCTCCAATGAGCAGTTCTTC.

This chain joins TRBV12-3 or TRBV12-4 and TRBJ1-2; 8 bases map to TRBD1. Germline trimming cut 7 bases from V and 8 bases from J; bases unmatched to any gene: 21. The length of the CDR3 is 17 residues. CDR3 region: CASTTSLGDRGLGGYTF. In DNA form, the CDR3 reads TGTGCCAGCACTACCTCGTTGGGCGACAGGGGATTAGGCGGCTACACCTTC.

In this sample, this clonotype turned up a few times. This chain uses TRBV7-2 with TRBJ2-3, with 7 bases aligning to TRBD1. Germline V gene data show CDR1 as SGHTA and CDR2 as FQGNSA. The CDR3 length is 13 residues. V shed 6 bases and J 4 bases; nucleotides not matched to a gene: 4. CDR3 in DNA: TGTGCCAGCAGTGGGACAGCCTCAGATACGCAGTATTTT. Amino acids: CASSGTASDTQYF. The variable domain in full, with the rest retrieved from reference TRBV7-2 and TRBJ2-3, is GAGVSQSPSNKVTEKGKDVELRCDPISGHTALYWYRQSLGQGLEFLIYFQGNSAPDKSGLPSDRFSAERTGGSVSTLTIQRTQQEDSAVYLCASSGTASDTQYFGPGTRLTVL.